A selection of T cell receptor beta chains follows, all from one sample in a study of cytomegalovirus exposure and HLA in healthy donors. Measured with immunoSEQ multiplex PCR; TCRdb has only the in-frame clones, and not every one. Of around 110,000 clones listed, about 76% are singletons. The sequenced sample was PBMCs. The origin of the receptors is a young woman in good health and CMV-seronegative. Each CDR3 is given with its conserved first and last residue. The D gene is left open where the match is weak. Expanded clones get a size class; other rows say once, few or many, or leave the size out.

v_gene: TRBV5-1; j_gene: TRBJ2-6; abundance: few; d_gene: NA; CDR3nt: TGCGCCAGCAGCTTCACAGGGACCCTCTCTGGGGCCAACGTCCTGACTTTC; CDR3aa: CASSFTGTLSGANVLTF
v_gene: TRBV6-5; j_gene: TRBJ2-5; abundance: NA; d_gene: NA; CDR3nt: TGTGCCAGCATAAGGGGAGAGACCCAGTACTTC; CDR3aa: CASIRGETQYF
v_gene: TRBV5-1; j_gene: TRBJ1-4; abundance: few; d_gene: NA; CDR3nt: TGCGCCAGCAGCTCAGGATGGACTAATGAAAAACTGTTTTTT; CDR3aa: CASSSGWTNEKLFF
v_gene: TRBV6-6; j_gene: TRBJ2-7; abundance: NA; d_gene: NA; CDR3nt: TGTGCCAGCGTGCCCGGTCCCGCCTACGAGCAGTACTTC; CDR3aa: CASVPGPAYEQYF
v_gene: TRBV4-3; j_gene: TRBJ2-1; abundance: NA; d_gene: TRBD2; CDR3nt: TGCGCCAGCAGCCAAAATCTAGCGGGAGACCATGAGCAGTTCTTC; CDR3aa: CASSQNLAGDHEQFF
v_gene: TRBV7-8; j_gene: TRBJ1-4; abundance: few; d_gene: NA; CDR3nt: TGTGCCAGCAGCCCCGGGGTCGGGGAAAAACTGTTTTTT; CDR3aa: CASSPGVGEKLFF
v_gene: TRBV30; j_gene: TRBJ2-7; abundance: NA; d_gene: TRBD2; CDR3nt: TGTGCCTGGAGTCCTTCCGGGACTAGCGGTCTAAAAACCTACGAGCAGTACTTC; CDR3aa: CAWSPSGTSGLKTYEQYF
v_gene: TRBV7-2; j_gene: TRBJ2-7; abundance: NA; d_gene: NA; CDR3nt: TGTGCCAGCAGCTTAGCTAGTTCCAGGGGAATCTACGAGCAGTACTTC; CDR3aa: CASSLASSRGIYEQYF
v_gene: TRBV5-5; j_gene: TRBJ2-4; abundance: NA; d_gene: TRBD1; CDR3nt: TGTGCCAGCAGCTTGGTTGGGACAGACCTGGAGTCCGGGAACATTCAGTACTTC; CDR3aa: CASSLVGTDLESGNIQYF
v_gene: TRBV6-5; j_gene: TRBJ2-7; abundance: NA; d_gene: TRBD1; CDR3nt: TGTGCCAGCAAATTAGGGGGCCAGGGGTACGAGCAGTACTTC; CDR3aa: CASKLGGQGYEQYF
v_gene: TRBV18; j_gene: TRBJ2-1; abundance: NA; d_gene: TRBD1; CDR3nt: TGTGCCAGCTCACGACAGGGCGACTGGTACAATGAGCAGTTCTTC; CDR3aa: CASSRQGDWYNEQFF
v_gene: TRBV11-2; j_gene: TRBJ2-5; abundance: NA; d_gene: TRBD1; CDR3nt: TGTGCCAGCAGCCGTAGGGGGCTAGAGACCCAGTACTTC; CDR3aa: CASSRRGLETQYF
v_gene: TRBV2; j_gene: TRBJ2-5; abundance: NA; d_gene: NA; CDR3nt: TGTGCCAGCAGAGGCGCGCAGGTGCACCAAGAGACCCAGTACTTC; CDR3aa: CASRGAQVHQETQYF
v_gene: TRBV7-2; j_gene: TRBJ1-5; abundance: NA; d_gene: NA; CDR3nt: TGTGCCAGCAGCCCAGACACGGATCAGCCCCAGCATTTT; CDR3aa: CASSPDTDQPQHF
v_gene: TRBV27; j_gene: TRBJ2-1; abundance: once; d_gene: TRBD2; CDR3nt: TGTGCCAGCAGTTTAACCACTAGCGGGATAGTTAGTGAGCAGTTCTTC; CDR3aa: CASSLTTSGIVSEQFF
v_gene: TRBV28; j_gene: TRBJ1-5; abundance: NA; d_gene: NA; CDR3nt: TGTGCCAGCAGCGAGAATCAGCCCCAGCATTTT; CDR3aa: CASSENQPQHF
v_gene: TRBV7-8; j_gene: TRBJ1-1; abundance: NA; d_gene: NA; CDR3nt: TGTGCCAGCAGCTTAGGTTCCAGGTTGGACACTGAAGCTTTCTTT; CDR3aa: CASSLGSRLDTEAFF
v_gene: TRBV27; j_gene: TRBJ1-1; abundance: NA; d_gene: NA; CDR3nt: TGTGCCAGCAGTTTATACAAGGGGTTGAACACTGAAGCTTTCTTT; CDR3aa: CASSLYKGLNTEAFF
v_gene: TRBV4-3; j_gene: TRBJ2-3; abundance: few; d_gene: TRBD2; CDR3nt: TGCGCCAGCAGCCAGCGGGAGGGCACAGATACGCAGTATTTT; CDR3aa: CASSQREGTDTQYF
v_gene: TRBV5-6; j_gene: TRBJ2-1; abundance: NA; d_gene: NA; CDR3nt: TGTGCCAGCAGCTTGCCAGGGGTGGATGAGCAGTTCTTC; CDR3aa: CASSLPGVDEQFF
v_gene: TRBV27; j_gene: TRBJ2-1; abundance: NA; d_gene: NA; CDR3nt: TGTGCCAGCAGACAGGGAAACTACAATGAGCAGTTCTTC; CDR3aa: CASRQGNYNEQFF
v_gene: TRBV4-1; j_gene: TRBJ2-1; abundance: NA; d_gene: TRBD2; CDR3nt: TGCGCCAGCAGCCAAGAGGGTAGCGGGAGGTTCCACAATGAGCAGTTCTTC; CDR3aa: CASSQEGSGRFHNEQFF
v_gene: TRBV7-3; j_gene: TRBJ2-1; abundance: NA; d_gene: TRBD2; CDR3nt: TGTGCCAGCAGCTTAACTAGCGGGAGGGACAATGAGCAGTTCTTC; CDR3aa: CASSLTSGRDNEQFF
v_gene: TRBV6-5; j_gene: TRBJ2-3; abundance: NA; d_gene: TRBD2; CDR3nt: TGTGCCAGCAGCCCAGCTAGCGGGGCAAGAGGTACGCAGTATTTT; CDR3aa: CASSPASGARGTQYF
v_gene: TRBV6-1; j_gene: TRBJ2-7; abundance: NA; d_gene: NA; CDR3nt: TGTGCCAGCAGGGGCGGACAGCTCTCCTACGAGCAGTACTTC; CDR3aa: CASRGGQLSYEQYF
v_gene: TRBV4-1; j_gene: TRBJ2-1; abundance: NA; d_gene: NA; CDR3nt: TGCGCCAGCAGCCAACCAAAATTGACTAGGAACTACAATGAGCAGTTCTTC; CDR3aa: CASSQPKLTRNYNEQFF
v_gene: TRBV10-1; j_gene: TRBJ2-3; abundance: NA; d_gene: NA; CDR3nt: TGCGCCAGCAGTGATCATTCCGGGTGGGGCACAGATACGCAGTATTTT; CDR3aa: CASSDHSGWGTDTQYF
v_gene: TRBV2; j_gene: TRBJ1-2; abundance: NA; d_gene: TRBD1; CDR3nt: TGTGCCAGCAGGGGGGGACAGGGAGTTGGCTACACCTTC; CDR3aa: CASRGGQGVGYTF
v_gene: TRBV11-2; j_gene: TRBJ2-1; abundance: NA; d_gene: NA; CDR3nt: TGTGCCAGCAGCCCCCCCCGATCAGGTGCAAGTGAGCAGTTCTTC; CDR3aa: CASSPPRSGASEQFF
v_gene: TRBV27; j_gene: TRBJ2-3; abundance: NA; d_gene: TRBD2; CDR3nt: TGTGCCAGCAGTCGTTTACTAGCGGGAACAATCACAGATACGCAGTATTTT; CDR3aa: CASSRLLAGTITDTQYF
v_gene: TRBV7-9; j_gene: TRBJ1-5; abundance: NA; d_gene: TRBD1; CDR3nt: TGTGCCAGCAGCTTTGACAGGGGCAATCAGCCCCAGCATTTT; CDR3aa: CASSFDRGNQPQHF
v_gene: TRBV2; j_gene: TRBJ2-1; abundance: NA; d_gene: NA; CDR3nt: TGTGCCAGCAGTGGACAAAGCTCCTACAATGAGCAGTTCTTC; CDR3aa: CASSGQSSYNEQFF
v_gene: TRBV13; j_gene: TRBJ2-7; abundance: NA; d_gene: TRBD2; CDR3nt: TGTGCCAGCAGCGGGACTAGCGGGACTGACCTCGAGCAGTACTTC; CDR3aa: CASSGTSGTDLEQYF
v_gene: TRBV7-6; j_gene: TRBJ1-1; abundance: NA; d_gene: NA; CDR3nt: TGTGCCAGCAGCTTAGTGGAGGCCGGAACTGAAGCTTTCTTT; CDR3aa: CASSLVEAGTEAFF
v_gene: TRBV29-1; j_gene: TRBJ1-3; abundance: NA; d_gene: NA; CDR3nt: TGCAGCGTTGGACAGGACACGGGGGGAAACACCATATATTTT; CDR3aa: CSVGQDTGGNTIYF
v_gene: TRBV9; j_gene: TRBJ1-5; abundance: few; d_gene: NA; CDR3nt: TGTGCCAGCAGCGTCACAGGGATCCCCCCTAGCAATCAGCCCCAGCATTTT; CDR3aa: CASSVTGIPPSNQPQHF
v_gene: TRBV7-9; j_gene: TRBJ1-2; abundance: NA; d_gene: NA; CDR3nt: TGTGCCAGCAGCTTAACAGAAGCTAACTATGGCTACACCTTC; CDR3aa: CASSLTEANYGYTF
v_gene: TRBV27; j_gene: TRBJ2-1; abundance: NA; d_gene: TRBD2; CDR3nt: TGTGCCAGCTCCTCTTTAGCGGGAGTCTTCCGTGAGCAGTTCTTC; CDR3aa: CASSSLAGVFREQFF
v_gene: TRBV7-6; j_gene: TRBJ2-5; abundance: NA; d_gene: NA; CDR3nt: TGTGCCAGCAGCTTAGCGGCTAGCGTTAAAGAGACCCAGTACTTC; CDR3aa: CASSLAASVKETQYF
v_gene: TRBV7-9; j_gene: TRBJ1-2; abundance: NA; d_gene: NA; CDR3nt: TGTGCCAGCAGCTTAGGCATGGGGCCCAACTATGGCTACACCTTC; CDR3aa: CASSLGMGPNYGYTF
v_gene: TRBV9; j_gene: TRBJ2-1; abundance: few; d_gene: NA; CDR3nt: TGTGCCAGCAGCGTAGGTGGAGTCCGCATCAATGAGCAGTTCTTC; CDR3aa: CASSVGGVRINEQFF
v_gene: TRBV11-2; j_gene: TRBJ1-2; abundance: NA; d_gene: NA; CDR3nt: TGTGCCAGCAGCATCGGTGGACAGAGATACTATGGCTACACCTTC; CDR3aa: CASSIGGQRYYGYTF
v_gene: TRBV5-1; j_gene: TRBJ2-5; abundance: NA; d_gene: NA; CDR3nt: TGCGCCAGCAGCTTGGGATCCGGTTCAGAGACCCAGTACTTC; CDR3aa: CASSLGSGSETQYF
v_gene: TRBV5-4; j_gene: TRBJ2-7; abundance: NA; d_gene: NA; CDR3nt: TGTGCCAGCAGTCAGCCCGGGACTCCGATCTACGAGCAGTACTTC; CDR3aa: CASSQPGTPIYEQYF
v_gene: TRBV4-3; j_gene: TRBJ1-6; abundance: NA; d_gene: NA; CDR3nt: TGCGCCAGCAGCCACGCGACAGATAGAAATTCACCCCTCCACTTT; CDR3aa: CASSHATDRNSPLHF